Listed here are 17 T cell receptor beta chains from one sample, sequenced in a study of T cells in Graves' hyperthyroidism and ophthalmopathy. Authors of the study amplified TCR beta CDR3 regions from RNA transcripts. HTBI primers were the set used in a first-round RT-PCR of the TCR CDR3. TCRdb reprocessed the multiplex PCR reads with MiXCR, giving one entry per CDR3 protein. Among around 760,000 distinct CDR3 sequences listed, roughly a third were seen once. What was sequenced was blood. These receptors all come from a woman in her thirties or forties with Graves' hyperthyroidism.

This chain links TRBV10-2 with TRBJ1-1; D call uncertain. The CDR3 is 11 residues long. The V gene's germline CDR1 is WSHSY and CDR2 SAAADI. V dropped 8 bases and J dropped 6 bases, with 10 bases sitting between them. The CDR3 DNA reads TGCGCCAGCGGACGGGCCTCTGAAGCTTTCTTT. Protein sequence: CASGRASEAFF.

This clonotype was counted at least ten times. The gene calls are TRBV7-9 and TRBJ2-5; D unclear. Trimming took 2 bases from V and 1 from J, leaving 11 bases between them. This CDR3 region has 15 residues. Germline assignment: CDR1 SEHNR and CDR2 FQNEAQ (reference sequence). CDR3 loop: CASSLTGPIQETQYF. DNA for the CDR3: TGTGCCAGCAGCTTAACCGGGCCGATCCAAGAGACCCAGTACTTC. The whole variable domain, filled in from reference TRBV7-9 and TRBJ2-5, reads DTGVSQNPRHKITKRGQNVTFRCDPISEHNRLYWYRQTLGQGPEFLTYFQNEAQLEKSRLLSDRFSAERPKGSFSTLEIQRTEQGDSAMYLCASSLTGPIQETQYFGPGTRLLVL.

As regards this clonotype: Given a much more abundant clone one base away, this may be a read error. V usage is TRBV7-2 and J usage is TRBJ2-7; perhaps D is TRBD1 or TRBD2 (5 bases each). From germline, CDR1 is SGHTA and CDR2 FQGNSA. Trimming left V 3 bases short and J 3 bases short, with 15 bases between. The CDR3 is 15 amino acids. CDR3 sequence (DNA): TGTGCCAGCAGCTTTGCCGGGGCTGGAGTCTACGAGCAGTACTTC. Amino acid sequence: CASSFAGAGVYEQYF.

This chain connects TRBV7-9 to TRBJ2-5; a weak D match, TRBD2 (7 bases). The germline gives CDR1 SEHNR, CDR2 FQNEAQ (reference sequence). The CDR3 runs to 15 residues. Trimming shortened V by 4 bases and J by 5 bases, and 17 bases separated the two germline ends. CDR3 in amino acids: CASSSPQGGTETQYF. Written as DNA, the CDR3 is TGTGCCAGCAGCTCACCACAGGGAGGGACGGAGACCCAGTACTTC.

The chain employs TRBV14 and TRBJ1-5, with D maybe TRBD1 (6 bases). V gave up 2 bases and J gave up 2 bases, with 25 bases separating them. CDR3 length equals 20 residues. Germline CDR1 is SGHDN and CDR2 is FVKESK. The CDR3 loop is CASSQPLRGRGGVGNQPQHF. The DNA of the CDR3 is TGTGCCAGCAGCCAACCCCTCCGAGGAAGGGGGGGGGTTGGCAATCAGCCCCAGCATTTT.

A remark on this clonotype: A much larger clone differs by one base, so this may be a read error. The rearrangement uses TRBV7-9 and TRBJ2-7; D perhaps matches TRBD2 (5 bases). The CDR3 totals 15 residues. The germline CDR1 and CDR2 sequences are SEHNR and FQNEAQ (reference sequence). CDR3 protein: CASSLVSSATYEHYF. CDR3 coding DNA: TGTGCCAGCAGCTTAGTTAGTAGCGCAACCTACGAGCACTACTTC. Together with reference TRBV7-9 and TRBJ2-7, the CDR3 gives the full variable domain: DTGVSQNPRHKITKRGQNVTFRCDPISEHNRLYWYRQTLGQGPEFLTYFQNEAQLEKSRLLSDRFSAERPKGSFSTLEIQRTEQGDSAMYLCASSLVSSATYEHYFGPGTRLTVT.

In this sample, this clonotype turned up many times. The rearrangement joins TRBV10-2 to TRBJ1-1; 7 bases match TRBD1. The CDR3 contains 13 residues. The germline V gene encodes CDR1 WSHSY and CDR2 SAAADI. J was trimmed by 4 bases and V by 8 bases; bases with no gene match: 7. The CDR3 DNA follows: TGCGCCAGCGGTTTGACAGGGCCCACTGAAGCTTTCTTT. It specifies CASGLTGPTEAFF.

This clonotype has a handful of counts. The chain links TRBV20-1 to TRBJ1-2, with TRBD1 as a possible D gene (5 bases). V lost 4 bases and J lost 4, with 19 bases in between. CDR1 and CDR2 (germline): DFQATT, SNEGSKA (reference sequence). The CDR3 contains 15 residues. The CDR3 reads CSAKDQGGAGYGYTF. The DNA for the CDR3 is TGCAGTGCTAAAGACCAGGGAGGGGCAGGCTATGGCTACACCTTC.

The rearrangement joins TRBV27 to TRBJ2-5, with a weak D call TRBD1 (6 bases). Trimming removed 6 bases at V and 3 bases at J, with 20 bases between. The CDR3 covers 16 residues. Germline V lookup: CDR1 MNHEY, CDR2 SMNVEV (reference sequence). CDR3 loop: CASSPGRADRKETQYF. In DNA form, the CDR3 reads TGTGCCAGCAGCCCCGGCCGGGCAGACAGGAAAGAGACCCAGTACTTC.

This clonotype has at least ten counts. Here the CDR3 reads CASSLQDRGQYQHF. The CDR3 DNA follows: TGTGCCAGCAGCTTGCAAGACAGGGGGCAGTACCAGCATTTT. The rearrangement uses TRBV7-2 and TRBJ1-5, with 10 bases identical to TRBD1. The CDR3 sequence is 14 residues long. With 3 bases clipped from V and 12 bases from J, the junction kept 8 bases outside the gene matches. Germline V CDR1 and CDR2: SGHTA, FQGNSA.

The rearrangement links TRBV20-1 to TRBJ2-2; possible D gene TRBD2, 6 bases. The CDR3 covers 16 residues. V was shortened by 0 bases and J by 3 bases, with 14 bases between the two germline ends. The germline V gene has CDR1 DFQATT and CDR2 SNEGSKA (reference sequence). CDR3 amino acids: CSARDDEGRYTGELFF. CDR3 nucleotides: TGCAGTGCTAGAGATGACGAGGGGAGGTACACCGGGGAGCTGTTTTTT.

This clonotype was recorded many times. This chain joins TRBV7-2 and TRBJ1-2, with D possibly being TRBD1 (6 bases). The germline CDR1 and CDR2 sequences are SGHTA and FQGNSA. This CDR3 region has 13 residues. The germline V and J ends were trimmed by 6 bases and 2 bases, with 10 bases remaining between them. The DNA of the CDR3 is TGTGCCAGCAGTGTAACAGGGAACTATGGCTACACCTTC. Protein sequence: CASSVTGNYGYTF.

This clonotype was seen just once. A much larger clone lies a single base off, so this may be a read error. The chain uses TRBV7-9 and TRBJ2-5; D unresolved. Germline loops: CDR1 SEHNR, CDR2 FQNEAQ (reference sequence). Trimming left V 5 bases short and J 5 bases short, with 12 bases between. The CDR3 is made up of 13 amino acids. The CDR3 region has the DNA TGTGCCAGCAGCCCCCGGCTAGTGGAGACCCAGTACTTC. Its translation: CASSPRLVETQYF.

Only one count was recorded for this clonotype. The chain carries TRBV5-3 and TRBJ1-1; 7 bases map to TRBD1. TRBV5-3 is treated as an ORF (open reading frame) with a function not yet certain. The V segment lost 10 bases and the J segment 4 bases; nucleotides outside the gene matches: 10. This CDR3 contains 13 residues. The CDR3 coding sequence is TGTGCCTGGAGTATAGACAGGGTCACTGAAGCTTTCTTT. This gives the protein CAWSIDRVTEAFF.

In regard to this clonotype: A much more abundant neighbour one base away suggests this may be a read error. V usage is TRBV7-2 and J usage is TRBJ2-5; 8 nucleotides line up with TRBD1. The J call may be in error: the DNA end matches TRBJ2-1 better. The CDR3 is 14 amino acids. Germline lookup yields CDR1 SGHTA and CDR2 FQGNSA. CDR3 loop: CASSRGTGRQTQFF. The CDR3 DNA is TGTGCCAGCAGCCGAGGGACAGGCCGGCAGACCCAGTTCTTC.

This clonotype was seen a few times. V and J are TRBV20-1 and TRBJ2-5; D gene uncertain. Germline lookup yields CDR1 DFQATT and CDR2 SNEGSKA (reference sequence). The ends were cut back, 5 bases at V and 5 bases at J, with 12 bases in the middle. The CDR3 contains 12 residues. CDR3 sequence: CSARTSWETQYF. The DNA for the CDR3 is TGCAGTGCTCGGACCTCCTGGGAGACCCAGTACTTC.

This chain links TRBV2 with TRBJ1-6, with D maybe TRBD1 (5 bases). The germline V gene has CDR1 SNHLY and CDR2 FYNNEI. Trimming cost V 4 bases and J 11 bases, with 18 bases left between them. This CDR3 is 15 amino acids long. The CDR3 bases are TGTGCCAGCAGTGGGCGATTGGGGGGAACGACACCCCTCCACTTT. Amino acid sequence: CASSGRLGGTTPLHF.